The T cell receptor (beta chain) under discussion was sequenced for a study of regulatory T cells in long-lasting Graves disease. Stated time point: newly diagnosed GD, antithyroid drugs for less than 3 months. Isolated PBMC RNA provided the starting material for the TCR library. In this sample, this clonotype turned up many times. Both iRepertoire HTBI primers and Arm-PCR of CDR3 regions were used to build the TCR beta libraries. TCRdb fed the multiplex PCR reads into MiXCR, producing one record per CDR3 protein. The sample has 360,000 or so distinct CDR3 sequences; over 15% are singletons. This same sample was also part of a study on T cells in Graves' hyperthyroidism and ophthalmopathy. That paper adds: Using the HTBI primer set, a first-round RT-PCR was run on the TCR CDR3.

The sequenced sample was peripheral blood mononuclear cells (PBMCs), obtained at new diagnosis, from a patient treated with antithyroid drugs. The TCR comes from a man aged 35 to 55 with Graves disease.

CDR3 residues: CASSQEGGGHSNQPQHF. CDR3 nucleotides: TGTGCCAGCAGCCAAGAAGGTGGGGGCCATAGCAATCAGCCCCAGCATTTT. This chain links TRBV3-1 with TRBJ1-5; D may be TRBD1 (6 bases). The CDR3 consists of 17 residues. V lost 0 bases to trimming and J lost 0 bases, with 12 bases between them. Germline V gene data show CDR1 as LGHDT and CDR2 as YNNKEL (reference sequence).